This TCR beta chain was sequenced during a study of cytomegalovirus exposure and HLA in healthy donors. As for the study in general: Unique TCR beta sequences numbering about 100 million came from 190 million or so T cells in an earlier analysis.

As regards this clone: The antigen remains undetermined.

Amplification used 60 Vbeta primers and 13 Jbeta primers. Generated by immunoSEQ multiplex PCR, the TCRdb table keeps only in-frame clones and is missing some. The sample holds 100,000 to 150,000 clones; around 81% are singletons and the top ten take around 0.7%. Findings and limits, study-wide: By HLA locus, TCR association rates varied in a later analysis, with DRB1 showing the most and HLA-C the fewest. A later analysis found that most CMV-associated TCR beta chains appeared HLA-restricted. Researchers reported in a later analysis that a missense DCLRE1C variant was tied to TCR beta V- and J-gene trimming.

Sequenced: PBMCs. The sequence was obtained from a man between 18 and 35 years old in good health and CMV-seronegative.

The CDR3: CASSLRVYNEQFF. In DNA, the CDR3 is TGTGCCAGCAGCCTCAGGGTCTACAATGAGCAGTTCTTC. This rearrangement joins TRBV27 to TRBJ2-1; D possibly corresponds to TRBD1 (5 bases). Trimming cost V 6 bases and J 3 bases, with 9 bases left between them. The CDR3 spans 13 residues. Germline V gene sequence: CDR1 MNHEY, CDR2 SMNVEV (reference sequence).